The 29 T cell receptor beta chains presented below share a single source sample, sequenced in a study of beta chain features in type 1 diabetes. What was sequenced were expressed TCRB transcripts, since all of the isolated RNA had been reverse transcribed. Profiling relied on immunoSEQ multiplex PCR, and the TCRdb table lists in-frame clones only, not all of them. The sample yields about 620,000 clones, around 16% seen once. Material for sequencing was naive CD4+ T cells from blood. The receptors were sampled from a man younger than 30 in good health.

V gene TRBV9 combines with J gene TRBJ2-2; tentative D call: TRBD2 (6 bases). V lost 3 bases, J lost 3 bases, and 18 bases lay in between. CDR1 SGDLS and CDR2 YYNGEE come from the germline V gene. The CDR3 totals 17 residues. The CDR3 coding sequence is TGTGCCAGCAGCGCTCGTTGGGCTGGAGGGGACACCGGGGAGCTGTTTTTT. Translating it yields CASSARWAGGDTGELFF.

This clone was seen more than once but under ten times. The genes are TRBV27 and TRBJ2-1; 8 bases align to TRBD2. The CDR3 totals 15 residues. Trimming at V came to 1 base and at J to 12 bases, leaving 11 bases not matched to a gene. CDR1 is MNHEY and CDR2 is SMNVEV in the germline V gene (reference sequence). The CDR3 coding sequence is TGTGCCAGCAGTTTATTGGCCGGGAGGGCACGGTTGCAGTTCTTC. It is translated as CASSLLAGRARLQFF.

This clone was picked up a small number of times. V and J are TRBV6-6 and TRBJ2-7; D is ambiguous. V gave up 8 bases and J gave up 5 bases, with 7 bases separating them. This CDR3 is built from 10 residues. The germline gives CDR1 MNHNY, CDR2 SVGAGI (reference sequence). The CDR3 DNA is TGTGCCAGCGGGATCCACGAGCAGTACTTC. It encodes CASGIHEQYF.

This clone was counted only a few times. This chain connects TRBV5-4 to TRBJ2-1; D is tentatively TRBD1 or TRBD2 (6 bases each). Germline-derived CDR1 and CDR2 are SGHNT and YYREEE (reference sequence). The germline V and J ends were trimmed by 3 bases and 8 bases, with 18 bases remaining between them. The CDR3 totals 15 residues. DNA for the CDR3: TGTGCCAGCAGCTCCAACGGGGGCCGTAATGATGAGCAGTTCTTC. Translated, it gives CASSSNGGRNDEQFF.

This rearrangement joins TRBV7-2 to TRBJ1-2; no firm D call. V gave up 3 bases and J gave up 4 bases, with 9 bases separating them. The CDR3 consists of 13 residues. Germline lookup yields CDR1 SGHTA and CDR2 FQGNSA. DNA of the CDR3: TGTGCCAGCAGCTTCGAAAACCCCTATGGCTACACCTTC. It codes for CASSFENPYGYTF.

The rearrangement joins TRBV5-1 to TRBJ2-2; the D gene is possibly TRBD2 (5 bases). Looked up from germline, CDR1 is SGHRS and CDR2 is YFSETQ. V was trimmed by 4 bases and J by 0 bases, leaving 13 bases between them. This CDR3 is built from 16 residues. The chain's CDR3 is CASSRFRGSNTGELFF. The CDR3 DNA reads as TGCGCCAGCAGCCGTTTCCGGGGTTCGAACACCGGGGAGCTGTTTTTT.

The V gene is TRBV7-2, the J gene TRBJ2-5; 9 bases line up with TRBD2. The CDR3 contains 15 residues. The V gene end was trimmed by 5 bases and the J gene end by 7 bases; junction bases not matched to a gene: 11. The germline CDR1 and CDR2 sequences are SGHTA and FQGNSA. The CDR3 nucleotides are TGTGCCAGCAGCAAAGTAGCGGGAGCCCCAGGGACCCAGTACTTC. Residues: CASSKVAGAPGTQYF.

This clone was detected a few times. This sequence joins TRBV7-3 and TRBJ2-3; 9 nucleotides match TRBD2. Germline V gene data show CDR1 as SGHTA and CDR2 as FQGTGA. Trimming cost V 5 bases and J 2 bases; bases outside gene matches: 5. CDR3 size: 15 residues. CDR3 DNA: TGTGCCAGCAGCACTCGACTAGCGGACACAGATACGCAGTATTTT. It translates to CASSTRLADTDTQYF.

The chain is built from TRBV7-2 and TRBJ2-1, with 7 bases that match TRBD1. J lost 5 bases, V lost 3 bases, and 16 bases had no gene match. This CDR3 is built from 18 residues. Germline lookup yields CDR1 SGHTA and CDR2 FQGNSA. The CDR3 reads CASSFSSVWGQNHNEQFF. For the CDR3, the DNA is TGTGCCAGCAGCTTCTCGTCTGTTTGGGGACAGAACCACAATGAGCAGTTCTTC.

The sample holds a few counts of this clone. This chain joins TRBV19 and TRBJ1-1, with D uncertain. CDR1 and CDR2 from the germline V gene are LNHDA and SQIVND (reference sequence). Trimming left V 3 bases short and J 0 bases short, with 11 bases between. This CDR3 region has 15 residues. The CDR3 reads CASSMGRGLNTEAFF. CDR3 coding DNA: TGTGCCAGTAGTATGGGTCGGGGTTTGAACACTGAAGCTTTCTTT.

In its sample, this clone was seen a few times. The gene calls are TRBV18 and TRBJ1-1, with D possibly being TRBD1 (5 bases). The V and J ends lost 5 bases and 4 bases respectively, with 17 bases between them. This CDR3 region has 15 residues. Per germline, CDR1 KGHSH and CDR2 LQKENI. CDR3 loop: CASSTNRDSSTEAFF. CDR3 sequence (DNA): TGTGCCAGCTCAACAAACCGGGACTCATCCACTGAAGCTTTCTTT.

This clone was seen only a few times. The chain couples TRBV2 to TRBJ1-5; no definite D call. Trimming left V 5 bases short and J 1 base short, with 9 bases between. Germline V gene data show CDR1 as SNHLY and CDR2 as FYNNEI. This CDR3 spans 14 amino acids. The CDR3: CASSQIGSNQPQHF. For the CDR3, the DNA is TGTGCCAGCAGTCAAATCGGCAGCAATCAGCCCCAGCATTTT.

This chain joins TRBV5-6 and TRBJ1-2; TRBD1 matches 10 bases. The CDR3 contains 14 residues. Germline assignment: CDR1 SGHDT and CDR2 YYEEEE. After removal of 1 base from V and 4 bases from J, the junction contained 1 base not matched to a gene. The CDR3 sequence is CASSLRDRGYGYTF. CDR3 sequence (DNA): TGTGCCAGCAGCTTGCGGGACAGGGGCTATGGCTACACCTTC.

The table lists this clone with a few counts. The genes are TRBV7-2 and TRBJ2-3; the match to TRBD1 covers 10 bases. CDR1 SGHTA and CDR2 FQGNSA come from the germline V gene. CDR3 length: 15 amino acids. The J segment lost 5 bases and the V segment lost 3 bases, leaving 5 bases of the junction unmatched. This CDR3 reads CASSFLGQGGDTQYF. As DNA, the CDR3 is TGTGCCAGCAGCTTTTTAGGACAGGGGGGAGATACGCAGTATTTT.

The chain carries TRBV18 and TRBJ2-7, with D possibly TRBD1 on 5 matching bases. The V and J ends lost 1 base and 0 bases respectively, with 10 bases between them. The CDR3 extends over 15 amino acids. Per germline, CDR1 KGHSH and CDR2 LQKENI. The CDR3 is CASSPQGPISYEQYF. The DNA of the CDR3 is TGTGCCAGCTCACCACAGGGGCCCATCTCCTACGAGCAGTACTTC.

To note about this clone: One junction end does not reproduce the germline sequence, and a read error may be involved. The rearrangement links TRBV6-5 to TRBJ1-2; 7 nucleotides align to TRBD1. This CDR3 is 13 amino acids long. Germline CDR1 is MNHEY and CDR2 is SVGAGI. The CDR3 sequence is CASSPRPTGVRAF. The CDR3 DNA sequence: TGTGCCAGCAGTCCCCGACCTACAGGGGTGAGGGCCTTC.

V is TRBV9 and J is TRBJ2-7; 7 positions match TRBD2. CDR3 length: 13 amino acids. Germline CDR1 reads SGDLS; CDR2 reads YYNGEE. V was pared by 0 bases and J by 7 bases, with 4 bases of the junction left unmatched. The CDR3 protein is CASSVGEGREQYF. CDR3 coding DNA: TGTGCCAGCAGCGTAGGGGAGGGAAGGGAGCAGTACTTC.

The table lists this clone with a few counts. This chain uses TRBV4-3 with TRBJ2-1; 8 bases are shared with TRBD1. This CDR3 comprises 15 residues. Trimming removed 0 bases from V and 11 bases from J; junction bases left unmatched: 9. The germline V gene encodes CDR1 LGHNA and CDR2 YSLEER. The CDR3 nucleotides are TGCGCCAGCAGCCAAGATCAGGGACAGGTATGGCAGCAGTTCTTC. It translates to CASSQDQGQVWQQFF.

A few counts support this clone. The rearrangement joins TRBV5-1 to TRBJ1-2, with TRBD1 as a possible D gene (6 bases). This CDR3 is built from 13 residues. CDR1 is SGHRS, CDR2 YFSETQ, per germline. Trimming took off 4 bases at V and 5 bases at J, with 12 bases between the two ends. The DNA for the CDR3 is TGCGCCAGCAGCAAAGGACAGCCATATGGCTACACCTTC. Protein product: CASSKGQPYGYTF.

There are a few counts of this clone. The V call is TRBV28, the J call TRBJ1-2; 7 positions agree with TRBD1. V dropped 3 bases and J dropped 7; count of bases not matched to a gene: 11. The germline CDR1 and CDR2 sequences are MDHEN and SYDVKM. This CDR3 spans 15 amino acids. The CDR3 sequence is CASSFLSGGEVGYTF. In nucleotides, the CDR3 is TGTGCCAGCAGTTTTTTGTCAGGGGGTGAGGTTGGCTACACCTTC.

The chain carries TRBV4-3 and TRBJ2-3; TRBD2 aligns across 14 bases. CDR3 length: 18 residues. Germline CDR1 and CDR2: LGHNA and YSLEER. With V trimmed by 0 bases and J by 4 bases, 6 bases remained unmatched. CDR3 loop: CASSQDPPGLAGADTQYF. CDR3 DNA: TGCGCCAGCAGCCAAGACCCGCCGGGACTAGCGGGAGCAGATACGCAGTATTTT.

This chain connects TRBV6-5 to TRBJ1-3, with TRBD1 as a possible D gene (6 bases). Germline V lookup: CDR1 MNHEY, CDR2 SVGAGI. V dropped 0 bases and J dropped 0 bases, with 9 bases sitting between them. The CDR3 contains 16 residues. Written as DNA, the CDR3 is TGTGCCAGCAGTTACTCCGGACAGTTCTCTGGAAACACCATATATTTT. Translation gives CASSYSGQFSGNTIYF.

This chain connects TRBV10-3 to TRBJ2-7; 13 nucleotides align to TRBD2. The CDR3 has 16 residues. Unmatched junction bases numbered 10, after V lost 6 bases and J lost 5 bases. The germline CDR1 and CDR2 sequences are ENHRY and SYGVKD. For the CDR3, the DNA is TGTGCCATCAGCCCCGGGACAGGACTAGCGGGAGACGAGCAGTACTTC. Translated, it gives CAISPGTGLAGDEQYF.

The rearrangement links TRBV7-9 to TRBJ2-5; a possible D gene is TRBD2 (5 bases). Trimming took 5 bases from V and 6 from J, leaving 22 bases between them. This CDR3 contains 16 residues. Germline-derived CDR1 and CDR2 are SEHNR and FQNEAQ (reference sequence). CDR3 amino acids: CASSPRLGARSQTQYF. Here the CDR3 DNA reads TGTGCCAGCAGCCCAAGGCTGGGAGCGCGTTCGCAGACCCAGTACTTC.

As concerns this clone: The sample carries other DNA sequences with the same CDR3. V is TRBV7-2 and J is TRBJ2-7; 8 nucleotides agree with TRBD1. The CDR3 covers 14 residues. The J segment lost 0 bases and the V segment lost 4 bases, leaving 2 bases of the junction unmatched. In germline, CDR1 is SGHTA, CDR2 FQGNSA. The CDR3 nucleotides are TGTGCCAGCAGCTCCGGGACAGGCTCCTACGAGCAGTACTTC. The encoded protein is CASSSGTGSYEQYF.

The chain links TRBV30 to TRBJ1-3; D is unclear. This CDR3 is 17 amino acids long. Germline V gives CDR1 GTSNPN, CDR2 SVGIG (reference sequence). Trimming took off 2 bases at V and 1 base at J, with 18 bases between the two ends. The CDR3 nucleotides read TGTGCCTGGAGTTCAAAGGGAGGGTTATTTTCTGGAAACACCATATATTTT. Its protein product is CAWSSKGGLFSGNTIYF.

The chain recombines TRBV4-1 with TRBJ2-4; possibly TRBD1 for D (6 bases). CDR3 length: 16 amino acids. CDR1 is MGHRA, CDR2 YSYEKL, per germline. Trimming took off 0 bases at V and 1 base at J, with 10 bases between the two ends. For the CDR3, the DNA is TGCGCCAGCAGCCAAGATTGGGACATCGCCAAAAACATTCAGTACTTC. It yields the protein CASSQDWDIAKNIQYF.

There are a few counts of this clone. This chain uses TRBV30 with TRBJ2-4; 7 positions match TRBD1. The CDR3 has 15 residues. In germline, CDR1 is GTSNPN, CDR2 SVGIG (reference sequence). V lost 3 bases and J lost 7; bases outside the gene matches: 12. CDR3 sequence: CAWRLPWTGGNIQYF. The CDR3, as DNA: TGTGCCTGGAGGCTCCCCTGGACAGGCGGGAACATTCAGTACTTC.

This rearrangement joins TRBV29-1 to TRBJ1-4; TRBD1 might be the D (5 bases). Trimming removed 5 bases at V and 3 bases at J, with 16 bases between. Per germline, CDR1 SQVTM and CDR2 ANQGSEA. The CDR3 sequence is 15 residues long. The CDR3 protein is CSVTLVGGSNEKLFF. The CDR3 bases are TGCAGCGTTACTCTGGTTGGGGGATCTAATGAAAAACTGTTTTTT.